The clone carrying this T cell receptor (beta chain) was found a few times. The germline V and J ends were trimmed by 0 bases and 3 bases, with 10 bases remaining between them. The CDR3 is 15 residues long. Germline V gives CDR1 SGHRS, CDR2 YFSETQ. The sample is drawn from a study of cytotoxic CD8 clonotypes in ibrutinib-treated CLL. Using immunoSEQ multiplex PCR, the repertoire was profiled, and TCRdb retains in-frame clones only, with some absent. The sample has almost 85,000 clones; 85% to 90% are singletons. J is TRBJ1-5 and V is TRBV5-1; D not resolved. The receptor's source is a human donor with chronic lymphocytic leukemia. The sequencing here drew on PBMCs, taken before ibrutinib treatment. The CDR3 DNA sequence: TGCGCCAGCAGCTTGGGGACGAGCCCCAATCAGCCCCAGCATTTT. Residues: CASSLGTSPNQPQHF.